The rows below give T cell receptor beta chains drawn from one sample of a study of T cell repertoires in cytomegalovirus infection. Their target antigens are unknown. TCRdb re-called the reads with MiXCR, one entry per CDR3 protein. The sample lists 650,000 to 900,000 distinct CDR3 sequences, 32% occurring once. The input for sequencing was cultured CD8+ T cells from PBMCs, taken from culture after CMV antigen stimulation. The receptors were sampled from a human donor in good health (CMV status not recorded). Some clones in this sample may be carry-over from other donors' samples. Each CDR3 is given with its conserved first and last residue. A D gene is named only where the DNA matches it firmly. Clone size is shown for a subset of rows, as once, few, many or a class of expanded clone.

CDR3 protein,CDR3 DNA,J gene,D gene,V gene,clone size
CASLLGLGSEAFF,TGTGCCAGCCTTTTGGGACTGGGCTCTGAAGCTTTCTTT,TRBJ1-1,.,TRBV19,.
CASSLGPYEPQHF,TGTGCCAGCAGTTTAGGCCCCTACGAGCCCCAGCATTTT,TRBJ1-5,.,TRBV12-3/TRBV12-4,few
CASSDRTLNTEAFF,TGTGCCAGTAGTGACAGGACGTTGAACACTGAAGCTTTCTTT,TRBJ1-1,.,TRBV19,.
CASSYTAGGAYNEQFF,TGTGCCAGCAGTTACACCGCGGGGGGGGCCTACAATGAGCAGTTCTTC,TRBJ2-1,TRBD2,TRBV6-8,.
CASSDPGTGENYGYTF,TGCGCCAGCAGCGACCCCGGGACAGGGGAGAACTATGGCTACACCTTC,TRBJ1-2,TRBD1,TRBV10-2,.
CATRTGDYGYTF,TGTGCCACCAGGACAGGGGACTATGGCTACACCTTC,TRBJ1-2,TRBD1,TRBV2,.
CASSYYFHATNEKLFF,TGTGCCAGCAGTTACTATTTCCATGCAACTAATGAAAAACTGTTTTTT,TRBJ1-4,.,TRBV6-5,.
CASLAGQVEGYTF,TGTGCCAGCCTTGCGGGCCAAGTGGAAGGCTACACCTTC,TRBJ1-2,.,TRBV2,.
CASSHHGTGVNTEAFF,TGCGCCAGCAGCCACCACGGGACAGGAGTGAACACTGAAGCTTTCTTT,TRBJ1-1,TRBD1,TRBV4-1,few
CASSKWAGANSYNEQFF,TGTGCCAGCAGCAAATGGGCGGGGGCCAACTCCTACAATGAGCAGTTCTTC,TRBJ2-1,.,TRBV4-2,.
CASSLVQGEQFF,TGTGCCAGCAGCTTGGTACAGGGAGAGCAGTTCTTC,TRBJ2-1,.,TRBV7-9,.
CASSQTWTGNEKLFF,TGCGCCAGCAGCCAGACTTGGACAGGGAATGAAAAACTGTTTTTT,TRBJ1-4,TRBD1,TRBV4-3,.
CASSRPLTGTNYGYTF,TGTGCCAGTAGTAGGCCACTGACGGGAACTAACTATGGCTACACCTTC,TRBJ1-2,.,TRBV19,.
CASRSDGTYNKQFF,TGTGCCAGCAGATCAGACGGTACCTACAATAAGCAGTTCTTC,TRBJ2-1,.,TRBV6-6,.
CATSPQGASNQPQHF,TGTGCCACCAGCCCCCAGGGAGCCAGCAATCAGCCCCAGCATTTT,TRBJ1-5,.,TRBV15,few
CASSPGRVNRIGTGELFF,TGTGCCAGCAGCCCGGGACGGGTTAATCGGATAGGAACCGGGGAGCTGTTTTTT,TRBJ2-2,.,TRBV2,few
CASIMQGYEQYF,TGTGCCAGCATCATGCAGGGCTACGAGCAGTACTTC,TRBJ2-7,.,TRBV12-3/TRBV12-4,.
CASISGNTGELFF,TGTGCCAGTATCTCGGGGAACACCGGGGAGCTGTTTTTT,TRBJ2-2,.,TRBV7-6,few
CASSLVGPSGGGSSSYNEQFF,TGTGCCAGCAGCTTAGTGGGGCCTAGCGGGGGGGGGTCAAGCTCCTACAATGAGCAGTTCTTC,TRBJ2-1,TRBD2,TRBV7-2,many
CASSSPVRLLDNEQFF,TGTGCCAGCAGTTCCCCCGTCCGCCTCCTGGACAATGAGCAGTTCTTC,TRBJ2-1,.,TRBV7-9,.
CSARLGGWNTGELFF,TGCAGTGCTAGATTAGGGGGGTGGAACACCGGGGAGCTGTTTTTT,TRBJ2-2,.,TRBV20-1,.
CASSSQGGYSNQPQHF,TGTGCCAGCAGTTCACAGGGGGGATATAGCAATCAGCCCCAGCATTTT,TRBJ1-5,TRBD1,TRBV28,.
CASSFSPVLRITDTQYF,.,TRBJ2-3,.,TRBV12-3/TRBV12-4,few
CASSIEGYHQPQHF,TGTGCCAGTAGTATAGAAGGTTACCATCAGCCCCAGCATTTT,TRBJ1-5,.,TRBV19,.
CASSLSGQSTEAFF,TGTGCCAGCAGTTTATCCGGACAGTCAACTGAAGCTTTCTTT,TRBJ1-1,.,TRBV27,.
CASSLGRLTNTEAFF,TGTGCCAGCAGCCTAGGACGGCTGACGAACACTGAAGCTTTCTTT,TRBJ1-1,.,TRBV11-3,few
CARSSPGDRLNGYTF,TGTGCCCGCAGCTCGCCCGGTGACAGGCTCAATGGCTACACCTTC,TRBJ1-2,.,TRBV7-6,once
CASSLVGSSEAFF,TGTGCCAGCAGTTTGGTGGGGAGCAGTGAAGCTTTCTTT,TRBJ1-1,.,TRBV27,.
CASSLEPGAGTEAFF,TGTGCCAGCAGCTTGGAGCCGGGGGCGGGTACTGAAGCTTTCTTT,TRBJ1-1,.,TRBV5-4,.